These 5 T cell receptor beta chains share one sample of origin, sequenced in a study of OX40 agonist ivuxolimab in advanced cancers. Measured with immunoSEQ multiplex PCR; TCRdb has only the in-frame clones, and not every one. The sample gives fewer than 65,000 clones, approximately 86% of which show up once; 0.9% to 1.2% is in the top ten. The sequenced sample was CD4+ or CD8+ T cells sorted from blood, obtained in a trial of the OX40 agonist ivuxolimab. The receptors stem from an adult with an advanced solid tumor such as melanoma, head and neck, liver or kidney cancer.

The chain is built from TRBV28 and TRBJ2-2; D might be TRBD2 (5 bases). Per germline, CDR1 MDHEN and CDR2 SYDVKM. This CDR3 contains 17 residues. Trimming stripped 5 bases from V and 5 bases from J, with 21 bases between. CDR3 in DNA: TGTGCCAGCAGTCCGGGATTTAGAGTTTTGTCGACCGGGGAGCTGTTTTTT. This codes for CASSPGFRVLSTGELFF.

The chain has TRBV29-1 and TRBJ1-5; TRBD1 is a possible D gene (6 bases). Trimming took 3 bases from V and 4 from J, leaving 13 bases between them. CDR1 is SQVTM and CDR2 is ANQGSEA in the germline V gene. The CDR3 runs 14 residues. The CDR3 sequence: CSVDQGQSNQPQHF. CDR3 sequence (DNA): TGCAGCGTTGATCAGGGGCAGAGTAATCAGCCCCAGCATTTT.

The chain recombines TRBV6-6 with TRBJ1-5; D might be TRBD1 (5 bases). CDR3 length equals 15 residues. The V and J ends lost 3 bases and 7 bases respectively, with 16 bases between them. Germline V gene lookup returns CDR1 MNHNY and CDR2 SVGAGI (reference sequence). CDR3 amino acids: CASSYLVNQGQPQHF. The CDR3, as DNA: TGTGCCAGCAGTTATCTCGTGAATCAGGGACAGCCCCAGCATTTT.

V usage is TRBV16 and J usage is TRBJ1-2; 10 nucleotides match TRBD1. The germline V gene encodes CDR1 KGHSY and CDR2 FQNENV. The V and J ends lost 0 bases and 4 bases, in that order; junction bases with no gene match: 5. CDR3 size: 16 residues. The CDR3, as DNA: TGTGCCAGCAGCCAATCAGGACAGGGGGGCCTCTATGGCTACACCTTC. Its protein product is CASSQSGQGGLYGYTF.

The rearrangement uses TRBV7-2 and TRBJ2-3; D gene ambiguous. Germline CDR1 reads SGHTA; CDR2 reads FQGNSA. CDR3 length: 15 residues. Trimming removed 1 base from V and 8 bases from J, with 16 bases in between. In DNA, the CDR3 is TGTGCCAGCAGCTTAGACCCTAGTTTGGTGGGTACGCAGTATTTT. It translates to CASSLDPSLVGTQYF.